This is a list of T cell receptor beta chains from one sample in a study of T cell responses to AZD1222 COVID-19 vaccine. Sequencing was performed with immunoSEQ multiplex PCR; in TCRdb, only in-frame clones are kept and a portion is missing. The profile shows 120,000 or so clones, about 90% of them singletons. The sample consisted of peripheral blood, taken 28 days after the second AZD1222 dose. The receptors derive from an adult who received the AZD1222 COVID-19 vaccine. Each CDR3 is given with its conserved first and last residue. D genes are given only for firm matches. Expanded clones are given a class, and other clones once, few, many or no size at all.

len	abundance	j_gene	d_gene	v_gene	CDR3nt	CDR3aa
13	-	TRBJ1-5	-	TRBV30	TGTGCCTGGGGGACGGGGGAGTATCAGCCCCAGCATTTT	CAWGTGEYQPQHF
13	-	TRBJ2-5	-	TRBV6-4	TGTGCCAGCAGTCGGGAGAGGCAAGAGACCCAGTACTTC	CASSRERQETQYF
14	-	TRBJ1-4	-	TRBV5-1	TGCGCCAGCAGCGTTTCAACAACTAATGAAAAACTGTTTTTT	CASSVSTTNEKLFF
15	-	TRBJ1-5	-	TRBV2	TGTGCCAGCAGTGTGGAGGCACTCCTGTGGCAGCCCCAGCATTTT	CASSVEALLWQPQHF
15	-	TRBJ2-7	TRBD1	TRBV7-9	TGTGCCAGCAGCCCGGGACAGGGGACTTCCTACGAGCAGTACTTC	CASSPGQGTSYEQYF
14	once	TRBJ1-2	TRBD1	TRBV7-9	TGTGCCAGCAGCTTAACAGGGGGCAACTATGGCTACACCTTC	CASSLTGGNYGYTF
13	-	TRBJ2-4	-	TRBV12-3/TRBV12-4	TGTGCCAGCAGTTTTCAGGGCACGAACATTCAGTACTTC	CASSFQGTNIQYF
15	-	TRBJ1-1	TRBD1	TRBV14	TGTGCCAGCAGCCTTCAGGGGGCTCTGAACACTGAAGCTTTCTTT	CASSLQGALNTEAFF
15	-	TRBJ1-5	-	TRBV5-1	TGCGCCAGCAGCTTGGGCGGTACTAGCAATCAGCCCCAGCATTTT	CASSLGGTSNQPQHF
16	-	TRBJ2-7	TRBD1	TRBV18	TGTGCCAGCTCACCAAATTGGCAGGGGGCCTCCTACGAGCAGTACTTC	CASSPNWQGASYEQYF
18	-	TRBJ2-1	-	TRBV9	TGTGCCAGCAGCGTAGGGACGGGACTGGCATTCTCCTACAATGAGCAGTTCTTC	CASSVGTGLAFSYNEQFF
17	-	TRBJ1-3	TRBD1	TRBV18	TGTGCCAGCTCACCGGGACAGGCCTACCTATCTGGAAACACCATATATTTT	CASSPGQAYLSGNTIYF
14	-	TRBJ2-1	TRBD1	TRBV5-1	TGCGCCAGCAGCTCCTACAGGGGGCAGAATGAGCAGTTCTTC	CASSSYRGQNEQFF
16	once	TRBJ1-6	-	TRBV4-1	TGCGCCAGCAGCCAGGAAGGCAGAGGACGGAATTCACCCCTCCACTTT	CASSQEGRGRNSPLHF
15	-	TRBJ2-3	-	TRBV6-5	TGTGCCAGCAGCCTCGGTAGAAAGGTTGCAGATACGCAGTATTTT	CASSLGRKVADTQYF
17	-	TRBJ2-7	TRBD1	TRBV4-2	TGTGCCAGCAGCCAAGCCTCACTGGGGACAGGCTCCTACGAGCAGTACTTC	CASSQASLGTGSYEQYF
14	few	TRBJ1-3	-	TRBV5-1	TGCGCCAGCAGCTTGACAGCGTCTGGAAACACCATATATTTT	CASSLTASGNTIYF
14	-	TRBJ1-2	TRBD1	TRBV4-1	TGCGCCAGCAGCCAATCAGGACAGGGGGATGGCTACACCTTC	CASSQSGQGDGYTF
15	-	TRBJ2-5	-	TRBV11-3	TGTGCCAGCAGCTTAGGCCAGTCGCGAGGAGGGACCCAGTACTTC	CASSLGQSRGGTQYF
15	-	TRBJ1-3	TRBD1	TRBV9	TGTGCCAGCAGCGTTCGGGACAGGGGAGGGAACACCATATATTTT	CASSVRDRGGNTIYF
14	-	TRBJ2-1	-	TRBV28	TGTGCCACCAATACCGGGACTCTTTTTTCAGAGCAGTTCTTC	CATNTGTLFSEQFF